The clone carrying this T cell receptor (beta chain) was seen many times. As yet, its antigen is unknown. The data belong to a study of neurological immune-mediated disorders. This CDR3 spans 14 amino acids. The V gene's germline CDR1 is SGHRS and CDR2 YFSETQ. After removal of 4 bases from V and 6 bases from J, the junction contained 10 bases not matched to a gene. A 10-nucleotide random UMI tagged transcripts in template-switch 5'RACE cDNA synthesis. Over 170 million TCR-beta sequences, together covering 15-18 subjects, were produced by every individual sequencing run that was carried out. TCRdb re-derived calls from the 5' RACE reads in MiXCR, one entry per CDR3 protein. The data hold roughly 100,000 distinct CDR3 sequences, with 11% observed a single time. Study results and limitations: Because no CDR3 amino acid sequences were shared across subjects by expanded clones, private repertoires were suggested in all groups.

Time point defined: longitudinal time-point 3. This chain joins TRBV5-1 and TRBJ2-7, with TRBD1 matching over 7 bases. Input material: PBMCs. The receptor's source is a female donor with HTLV-1-associated myelopathy (HAM/TSP). Here the CDR3 DNA reads TGCGCCAGCAGCCCAACCACCGCAGGGGGCGAGCAGTACTTC. As protein: CASSPTTAGGEQYF.